The TCR beta chain described here comes from a study of blood T cells in healthy people across ages. Study-level background: Researchers report that template switching captured about one barcoded beta molecule per two T cells. Overall study findings and caveats: In older individuals, TCR beta diversity per million T cells was lower, falling roughly linearly with age.

Concerning this clonotype: The target antigen is unknown.

The authors drew 7.5 to 10 milliliters of peripheral blood from each donor. The CDR3 is 11 amino acids. V was trimmed by 7 bases and J by 5 bases, leaving 7 bases between them. A second PCR of about 6 to 12 cycles used a sample-barcoded 5' primer and a J-beta primer mix. The study obtained at least 3 million CDR3-containing paired-end reads from every sample. TCRdb fed the 5' RACE reads into MiXCR, producing one record per CDR3 protein. The table records 1.8 million or so distinct CDR3 sequences, around 40% of them present only once. This clonotype originated in a human donor in good health. Material: blood. The chain employs TRBV12-3 or TRBV12-4 and TRBJ2-3; D remains unclear. The CDR3 loop reads CASTQLDTQYF. The CDR3 nucleotides read TGTGCCAGCACCCAGTTAGATACGCAGTATTTT.